These 8 T cell receptor beta chains were sequenced from one sample in a study of STAT5B mutations in CD4+ large granular lymphocyte leukemia (dated by TCRdb to the early 2020s). Library preparation employed the immunoSEQ multiplex PCR assay. The immuneACCESS repertoire file appears here via TCRdb, limited to in-frame rearrangements. These files lack a portion of the clones; in checked studies, under half of the deficit traces to unresolved V genes, and the cause of the others is not known. This sample is represented by over 30,000 clones; around 80% of them were singletons. About 6.6% of the sample is taken by the ten largest. The material sequenced was CD4+ T cells from blood buffy coats. The receptor set was obtained from a human donor in good health.

The chain employs TRBV18 and TRBJ2-7; 9 bases line up with TRBD1. Looked up from germline, CDR1 is KGHSH and CDR2 is LQKENI. The J segment lost 3 bases and the V segment lost 1 base, leaving 10 bases of the junction unmatched. The CDR3 runs to 17 residues. The chain's CDR3 is CASSPQLSRQGVYEQYF. The CDR3 bases are TGTGCCAGCTCACCACAACTGTCCCGACAGGGGGTCTACGAGCAGTACTTC.

This clone was seen once. V and J are TRBV4-3 and TRBJ2-3; 11 bases fit TRBD2. The CDR3 contains 16 residues. After removal of 2 bases from V and 5 bases from J, the junction contained 6 bases not matched to a gene. The germline CDR1 and CDR2 sequences are LGHNA and YSLEER. CDR3 nucleotides: TGCGCCAGCAGCCAATATAGCGGGGGGGCAGGAGATACGCAGTATTTT. This encodes CASSQYSGGAGDTQYF.

By frequency in the sample, this clone is medium-sized. The rearrangement links TRBV7-8 to TRBJ1-2, with TRBD1 matching 9 bases. The germline gives CDR1 SGHVS, CDR2 FQNEAQ. The CDR3 totals 13 residues. V was pared by 5 bases and J by 8 bases, with 6 bases of the junction left unmatched. The CDR3 region is CASSARTGDGYTF. In DNA, the CDR3 is TGTGCCAGCAGCGCCAGGACAGGGGACGGCTACACCTTC.

This clone was recorded a few times. The rearrangement joins TRBV5-4 to TRBJ1-1; D remains unclear. Germline lookup yields CDR1 SGHNT and CDR2 YYREEE (reference sequence). Trimming took 4 bases from V and 11 from J, leaving 24 bases between them. This CDR3 comprises 15 residues. CDR3 nucleotide sequence: TGTGCCAGCAGCCACGCAAGCGCCGCCTCCGAAGTGGCTTTCTTT. Amino acids: CASSHASAASEVAFF.

The rearrangement links TRBV11-3 to TRBJ2-1; D possibly corresponds to TRBD1 (5 bases). Germline V gene data show CDR1 as SGHNT and CDR2 as YENEEA. Trimming took off 0 bases at V and 14 bases at J, with 11 bases between the two ends. The CDR3 totals 12 residues. Here the CDR3 DNA reads TGTGCCAGCAGCTTAGATTCCACAGGCAAGTTCTTC. Its protein is CASSLDSTGKFF. The full variable domain, rest sourced from reference TRBV11-3 and TRBJ2-1, is EAGVVQSPRYKIIEKKQPVAFWCNPISGHNTLYWYLQNLGQGPELLIRYENEEAVDDSQLPKDRFSAERLKGVDSTLKIQPAELGDSAVYLCASSLDSTGKFFGPGTRLTVL.

The chain recombines TRBV5-6 with TRBJ2-1, with D unresolved. This CDR3 has 13 residues. Trimming removed 2 bases at V and 3 bases at J, with 6 bases between. Germline CDR1 SGHDT, CDR2 YYEEEE. CDR3 protein: CASSFLDYNEQFF. The CDR3 DNA is TGTGCCAGCAGCTTCCTAGACTACAATGAGCAGTTCTTC.

V gene TRBV5-1 combines with J gene TRBJ2-3; TRBD1 aligns across 7 bases. Germline CDR1 reads SGHRS; CDR2 reads YFSETQ. The CDR3 runs to 16 residues. V lost 4 bases, J lost 0 bases, and 8 bases stayed unmatched. CDR3 DNA: TGCGCCAGCAGCCCTGGGGACAGAACTAGCACAGATACGCAGTATTTT. As protein: CASSPGDRTSTDTQYF.

This clone occurred once. This chain links TRBV18 with TRBJ1-3; D gene unclear. Per the germline V gene, CDR1 is KGHSH and CDR2 is LQKENI. V lost 0 bases, J lost 0 bases, and 6 bases lay in between. The CDR3 extends over 15 amino acids. The CDR3 reads CASSPPSSSGNTIYF. CDR3 in DNA: TGTGCCAGCTCACCACCATCGAGCTCTGGAAACACCATATATTTT. The full variable domain, rest sourced from reference TRBV18 and TRBJ1-3, is NAGVMQNPRHLVRRRGQEARLRCSPMKGHSHVYWYRQLPEEGLKFMVYLQKENIIDESGMPKERFSAEFPKEGPSILRIQQVVRGDSAAYFCASSPPSSSGNTIYFGEGSWLTVV.